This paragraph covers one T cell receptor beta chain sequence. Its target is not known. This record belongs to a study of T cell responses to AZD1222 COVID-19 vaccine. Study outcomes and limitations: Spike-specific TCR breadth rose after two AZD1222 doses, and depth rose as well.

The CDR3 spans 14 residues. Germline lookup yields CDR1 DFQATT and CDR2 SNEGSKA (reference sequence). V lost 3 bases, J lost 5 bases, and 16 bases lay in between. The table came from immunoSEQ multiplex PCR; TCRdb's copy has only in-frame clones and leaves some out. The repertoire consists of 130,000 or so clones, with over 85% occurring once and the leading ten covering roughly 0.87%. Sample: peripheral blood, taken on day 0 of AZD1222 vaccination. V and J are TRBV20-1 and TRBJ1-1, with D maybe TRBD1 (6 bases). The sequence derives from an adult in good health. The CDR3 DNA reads TGCAGTGCTAGTGGGGTCAGGGGTCGGACTGAAGCTTTCTTT. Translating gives CSASGVRGRTEAFF.